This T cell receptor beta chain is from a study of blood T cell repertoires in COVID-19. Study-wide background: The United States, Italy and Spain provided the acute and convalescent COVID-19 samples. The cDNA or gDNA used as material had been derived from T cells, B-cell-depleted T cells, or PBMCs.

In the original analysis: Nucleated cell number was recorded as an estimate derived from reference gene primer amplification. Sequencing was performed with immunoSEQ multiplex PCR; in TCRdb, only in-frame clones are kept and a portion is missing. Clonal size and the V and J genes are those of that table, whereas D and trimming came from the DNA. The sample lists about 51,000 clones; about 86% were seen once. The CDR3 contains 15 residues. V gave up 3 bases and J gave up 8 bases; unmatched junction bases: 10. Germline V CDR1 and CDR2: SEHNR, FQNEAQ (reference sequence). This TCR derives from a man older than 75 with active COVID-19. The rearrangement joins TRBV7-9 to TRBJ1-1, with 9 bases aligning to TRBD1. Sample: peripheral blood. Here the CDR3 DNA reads TGTGCCAGCAGCTTCCATGGGGACAGGGCTAAGGAAGCTTTCTTT. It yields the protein CASSFHGDRAKEAFF.